These 22 T cell receptor beta chains were sequenced from one sample in a study of blood T cell repertoires in COVID-19. The table came from immunoSEQ multiplex PCR; TCRdb's copy has only in-frame clones and leaves some out. The repertoire holds 200,000 to 250,000 clones, with approximately 91% as singletons. The sequencing sample was made of peripheral blood. These receptors came from a woman aged 55-69 years with acute or convalescent COVID-19.

The chain combines TRBV11-2 with TRBJ1-2; 8 bases agree with TRBD1. V was clipped by 3 bases and J by 8 bases; unmatched bases: 5. The germline gives CDR1 SGHAT, CDR2 FQNNGV. This CDR3 spans 13 amino acids. CDR3 coding DNA: TGTGCCAGCAGCTTTCACAGGGGGTCCGGCTACACCTTC. This codes for CASSFHRGSGYTF.

The chain employs TRBV27 and TRBJ1-5; D may be TRBD1 (5 bases). Germline lookup yields CDR1 MNHEY and CDR2 SMNVEV (reference sequence). Between the trimmed V and J ends, which lost 5 bases and 8 bases, there was a span of 13 bases. The CDR3 has 13 amino acids. The CDR3 region is CASSPQGVEPQHF. The CDR3 DNA follows: TGTGCCAGCAGTCCCCAAGGGGTGGAGCCCCAGCATTTT.

The chain is built from TRBV5-6 and TRBJ1-3; 9 bases agree with TRBD1. J lost 1 base, V lost 2 bases, and 4 bases had no gene match. The CDR3 is 16 residues long. The germline V gene has CDR1 SGHDT and CDR2 YYEEEE. In DNA, the CDR3 is TGTGCCAGCAGCTTTAGGACAGGGGCATCTGGAAACACCATATATTTT. Translating gives CASSFRTGASGNTIYF.

V gene TRBV6-5 combines with J gene TRBJ1-4; TRBD1 agrees at 7 bases. The CDR3 totals 14 residues. CDR1 is MNHEY and CDR2 is SVGAGI in the germline V gene. V shed 7 bases and J 6 bases; nucleotides not matched to a gene: 8. CDR3 sequence: CASTRQGFDEKLFF. CDR3 DNA sequence: TGTGCCAGCACTAGACAGGGATTTGATGAAAAACTGTTTTTT.

The chain has TRBV7-3 and TRBJ2-3; weak D call: TRBD2 (5 bases). The CDR3 length is 16 residues. The V gene's germline CDR1 is SGHTA and CDR2 FQGTGA. Trimming pared 4 bases from V and 0 bases from J, leaving 14 bases between. The CDR3 region is CASSSRSGSSTDTQYF. Here the CDR3 DNA reads TGTGCCAGCAGCTCCAGAAGCGGATCCAGCACAGATACGCAGTATTTT.

This clone was detected only once. This chain connects TRBV19 to TRBJ1-3, with no clear D. Germline CDR1 reads LNHDA; CDR2 reads SQIVND (reference sequence). V lost 1 base, J lost 2 bases, and 3 bases lay in between. This CDR3 contains 13 residues. The CDR3 bases are TGTGCCAGTAGTATAGTAACTGGAAACACCATATATTTT. It is translated as CASSIVTGNTIYF.

The rearrangement uses TRBV6-2 or TRBV6-3 and TRBJ1-5; D may be TRBD1 (6 bases). Germline V gene data show CDR1 as MNHEY and CDR2 as SVGEGT. Trimming stripped 2 bases from V and 5 bases from J, with 19 bases between. The CDR3 consists of 17 residues. CDR3 in amino acids: CASSYPPYRAGDQPQHF. CDR3 DNA sequence: TGTGCCAGCAGTTACCCGCCTTACAGGGCCGGCGATCAGCCCCAGCATTTT.

The rearrangement joins TRBV7-3 to TRBJ2-1; 9 bases map to TRBD1. J was trimmed by 4 bases and V by 6 bases; bases with no gene match: 7. The CDR3 is made up of 15 amino acids. CDR1 and CDR2 (germline): SGHTA, FQGTGA. Written as DNA, the CDR3 is TGTGCCAGCAGTCAACAGGGGGCCCTATACAATGAGCAGTTCTTC. This gives the protein CASSQQGALYNEQFF.

The chain uses TRBV7-3 and TRBJ1-1; 10 bases are a match to TRBD1. V dropped 5 bases and J dropped 7; count of bases not matched to a gene: 10. Germline V gene data show CDR1 as SGHTA and CDR2 as FQGTGA. CDR3 size: 15 residues. The CDR3 region is CASSLDRGPKGEAFF. The CDR3 DNA follows: TGTGCCAGCAGCCTTGACAGGGGGCCTAAAGGTGAAGCTTTCTTT.

The chain has TRBV7-2 and TRBJ1-5; TRBD1 aligns across 9 bases. J gave up 4 bases and V 5 bases, and 6 bases lay outside the gene matches. Germline V gives CDR1 SGHTA, CDR2 FQGNSA. This CDR3 is built from 15 residues. CDR3 region: CASSRRQGGNQPQHF. In DNA form, the CDR3 reads TGTGCCAGCAGCAGACGACAGGGGGGGAATCAGCCCCAGCATTTT.

V usage is TRBV5-1 and J usage is TRBJ2-4, with 8 positions matching TRBD1. The CDR3 is made up of 15 amino acids. The germline V gene encodes CDR1 SGHRS and CDR2 YFSETQ. With 2 bases clipped from V and 6 bases from J, the junction kept 7 bases outside the gene matches. The DNA for the CDR3 is TGCGCCAGCAGCTTCTTGGACAGGGACATAAACATTCAGTACTTC. Protein: CASSFLDRDINIQYF.

The rearrangement links TRBV12-3 or TRBV12-4 to TRBJ2-7, with D perhaps matching TRBD2 (5 bases). This CDR3 contains 13 residues. Between the trimmed V and J ends, which lost 5 bases and 4 bases, there was a span of 12 bases. The DNA of the CDR3 is TGTGCCAGCAGTCTCCAAGGAGGTTACGAGCAGTACTTC. Translation: CASSLQGGYEQYF.

This chain joins TRBV7-9 and TRBJ1-2, with 7 bases fitting TRBD1. The germline CDR1 and CDR2 sequences are SEHNR and FQNEAQ (reference sequence). With V trimmed by 5 bases and J by 8 bases, 8 bases remained unmatched. CDR3 size: 13 residues. CDR3 DNA sequence: TGTGCCAGCAGCCCCGGACAGGTCAGCGGCTACACCTTC. It yields the protein CASSPGQVSGYTF. Variable domain in full (rest from reference TRBV7-9 and TRBJ1-2): DTGVSQNPRHKITKRGQNVTFRCDPISEHNRLYWYRQTLGQGPEFLTYFQNEAQLEKSRLLSDRFSAERPKGSFSTLEIQRTEQGDSAMYLCASSPGQVSGYTFGSGTRLTVV.

This clone was counted between two and nine times. The V gene is TRBV2, the J gene TRBJ2-7, with TRBD1 identical over 10 bases. This CDR3 region has 14 residues. Germline V CDR1 and CDR2: SNHLY, FYNNEI. The trim removed 4 bases at V and 3 bases at J, leaving 3 bases unmatched. This chain's CDR3 is CASSGTGGDYEQYF. CDR3 bases: TGTGCCAGCAGTGGGACAGGGGGGGACTACGAGCAGTACTTC.

V usage is TRBV18 and J usage is TRBJ1-5, with 9 positions matching TRBD1. With V trimmed by 2 bases and J by 4 bases, 9 bases remained unmatched. The length of the CDR3 is 17 residues. Germline CDR1 reads KGHSH; CDR2 reads LQKENI. The CDR3 region is CASSPYPGQGKNQPQHF. CDR3 coding DNA: TGTGCCAGCTCACCATACCCGGGACAGGGAAAAAATCAGCCCCAGCATTTT. The whole variable domain, remainder taken from reference TRBV18 and TRBJ1-5, is NAGVMQNPRHLVRRRGQEARLRCSPMKGHSHVYWYRQLPEEGLKFMVYLQKENIIDESGMPKERFSAEFPKEGPSILRIQQVVRGDSAAYFCASSPYPGQGKNQPQHFGDGTRLSIL.

V gene TRBV4-3 combines with J gene TRBJ2-3, with a possible D match to TRBD2 (7 bases). The CDR3 is 15 residues long. The V gene's germline CDR1 is LGHNA and CDR2 YSLEER. Trimming took off 0 bases at V and 4 bases at J, with 11 bases between the two ends. CDR3 region: CASSQEGGAADTQYF. In DNA form, the CDR3 reads TGCGCCAGCAGCCAAGAGGGGGGGGCGGCAGATACGCAGTATTTT.

The chain has TRBV2 and TRBJ2-7; 8 bases are shared with TRBD1. This CDR3 comprises 14 residues. Looked up from germline, CDR1 is SNHLY and CDR2 is FYNNEI. The ends lost 4 bases at V and 3 bases at J; junction bases unmatched: 5. CDR3 region: CASSVGTGRYEQYF. In nucleotides, the CDR3 is TGTGCCAGCAGTGTGGGGACAGGACGCTACGAGCAGTACTTC.

The V gene is TRBV9, the J gene TRBJ2-5; a weak D match, TRBD2 (6 bases). The CDR3 is made up of 15 amino acids. Trimming cost V 0 bases and J 1 base, with 10 bases left between them. CDR1 SGDLS and CDR2 YYNGEE come from the germline V gene. CDR3 amino acids: CASSVDNGGQETQYF. As DNA, the CDR3 is TGTGCCAGCAGCGTAGATAACGGGGGCCAAGAGACCCAGTACTTC.

J is TRBJ1-1 and V is TRBV28, with a weak D call TRBD1 (6 bases). Germline V gives CDR1 MDHEN, CDR2 SYDVKM. The CDR3 has 11 amino acids. Trimming stripped 6 bases from V and 10 bases from J, with 12 bases between. As DNA, the CDR3 is TGTGCCAGCAGACAACAGGGAAGAGCTTTCTTT. Translated, it gives CASRQQGRAFF.

The gene calls are TRBV7-9 and TRBJ1-1; the match to TRBD1 covers 9 bases. V was pared by 3 bases and J by 5 bases, with 7 bases of the junction left unmatched. Germline lookup yields CDR1 SEHNR and CDR2 FQNEAQ (reference sequence). The CDR3 runs to 15 residues. As DNA, the CDR3 is TGTGCCAGCAGCTTGGGGACAGGGAGGGGGACTGAAGCTTTCTTT. This codes for CASSLGTGRGTEAFF.

The chain is built from TRBV6-2 or TRBV6-3 and TRBJ2-1, with D possibly TRBD2 on 5 matching bases. Germline-derived CDR1 and CDR2 are MNHEY and SVGEGT. V was trimmed by 2 bases and J by 5 bases, leaving 10 bases between them. The CDR3 runs 14 residues. The CDR3 nucleotides are TGTGCCAGCAGTTACGGAGGCAGCCACAATGAGCAGTTCTTC. Translation: CASSYGGSHNEQFF.

The V call is TRBV5-1, the J call TRBJ2-4, with D unclear. This CDR3 is 16 amino acids long. CDR1 is SGHRS and CDR2 is YFSETQ in the germline V gene. Trimming removed 4 bases from V and 0 bases from J, with 14 bases in between. CDR3 sequence: CASSPGPSGAKNIQYF. CDR3 DNA: TGCGCCAGCAGCCCCGGCCCCTCGGGAGCCAAAAACATTCAGTACTTC.